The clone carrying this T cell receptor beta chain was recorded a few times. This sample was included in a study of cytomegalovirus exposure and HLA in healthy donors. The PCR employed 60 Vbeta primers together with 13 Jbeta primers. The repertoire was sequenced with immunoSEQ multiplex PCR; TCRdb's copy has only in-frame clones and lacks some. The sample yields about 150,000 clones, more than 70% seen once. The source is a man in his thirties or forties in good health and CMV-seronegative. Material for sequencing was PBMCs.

As DNA, the CDR3 is TGTGCCAGCTCTTCGGACAGGGTTCGCTACACCTTC. It specifies CASSSDRVRYTF. The chain joins TRBV18 to TRBJ1-2, with TRBD1 matching 8 bases. The germline V gene has CDR1 KGHSH and CDR2 LQKENI. The CDR3 totals 12 residues. V was pared by 6 bases and J by 9 bases, with 6 bases of the junction left unmatched.